The present T cell receptor beta chain was sequenced within a study of blood T cells in healthy people across ages. Next came a second PCR, run for roughly 7 to 12 cycles, which used a sample-barcoded 5' primer along with a J-beta primer mix. A 12-random-nucleotide template-switch adaptor tagged each cDNA molecule. MiXCR, applied by TCRdb to the 5' RACE reads, yields one record per CDR3 protein. In the table there are 700,000 to 800,000 distinct CDR3 sequences, roughly 47% of which are singletons. CDR1 and CDR2 (germline): MRHNA, SNTAGT. Trimming cost V 1 base and J 4 bases, with 16 bases left between them. CDR3 size: 16 residues.

The clonotype originates from a woman aged 60-75 years in good health. This chain links TRBV6-4 with TRBJ1-2; maybe TRBD1 (5 bases). The sample comprised blood. CDR3 sequence: CASSDLVREGSYGYTF. As DNA, the CDR3 is TGTGCCAGCAGTGACTTGGTCAGGGAAGGGAGCTATGGCTACACCTTC.